This record looks at one TCR beta chain sequence and its context. Its antigen is unidentified. Cryopreserved PBMCs were CD4-enriched, then split into naive and memory cells. Roughly 10^5 naive or memory CD4+ cells were cultured with CEF peptides for about nine days. Measured with immunoSEQ multiplex PCR; TCRdb has only the in-frame clones, and not every one. The sample has about 36,000 clones, around three quarters seen once. Per the germline V gene, CDR1 is SGHVS and CDR2 is FQNEAQ. CDR3 length: 15 amino acids. Trimming took 1 base from V and 0 from J, leaving 6 bases between them. This record belongs to a study of CD4 T cells in relation to SARS-CoV-2 and coronaviruses. In the study overall: ViraFEST: approximately eleven-day antigen culture of PBMCs, then TCR beta CDR3 sequencing. Patient ages ranged from about 20 to 72, median 38.

This chain uses TRBV7-8 with TRBJ1-4; D call uncertain. This receptor was identified in an adult with COVID-19. The sequencing input was memory CD4+ T cells from PBMCs, cultured in vitro. CDR3 protein: CASSLGVATNEKLFF. CDR3 coding DNA: TGTGCCAGCAGCTTAGGGGTAGCAACTAATGAAAAACTGTTTTTT.